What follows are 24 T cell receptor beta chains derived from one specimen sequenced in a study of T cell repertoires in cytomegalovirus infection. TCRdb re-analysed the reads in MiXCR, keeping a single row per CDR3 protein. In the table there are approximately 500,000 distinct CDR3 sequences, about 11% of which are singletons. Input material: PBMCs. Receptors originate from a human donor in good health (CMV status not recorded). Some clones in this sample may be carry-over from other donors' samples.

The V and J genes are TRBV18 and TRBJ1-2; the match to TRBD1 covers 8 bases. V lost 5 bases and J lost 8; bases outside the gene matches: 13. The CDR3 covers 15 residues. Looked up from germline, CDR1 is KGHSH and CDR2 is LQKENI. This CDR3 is CASSARQGTMSGYTF. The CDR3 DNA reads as TGTGCCAGCTCAGCCCGACAGGGGACAATGTCGGGCTACACCTTC.

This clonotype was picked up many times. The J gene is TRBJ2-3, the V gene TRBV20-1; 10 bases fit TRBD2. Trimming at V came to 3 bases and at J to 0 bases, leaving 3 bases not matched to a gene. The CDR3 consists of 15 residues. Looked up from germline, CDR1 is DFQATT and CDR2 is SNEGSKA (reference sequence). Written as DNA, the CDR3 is TGCAGTGCTAGGTTGACTAGCGGGAGCACAGATACGCAGTATTTT. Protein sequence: CSARLTSGSTDTQYF.

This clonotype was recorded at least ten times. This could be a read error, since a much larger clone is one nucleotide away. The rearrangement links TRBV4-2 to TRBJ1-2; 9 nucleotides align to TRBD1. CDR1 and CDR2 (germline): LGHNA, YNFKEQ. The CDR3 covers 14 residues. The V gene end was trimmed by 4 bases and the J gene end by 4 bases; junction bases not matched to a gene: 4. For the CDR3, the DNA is TGTGCCAGCAGCCCCGGGACAGGGACCTATGGCTACACCTTC. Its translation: CASSPGTGTYGYTF.

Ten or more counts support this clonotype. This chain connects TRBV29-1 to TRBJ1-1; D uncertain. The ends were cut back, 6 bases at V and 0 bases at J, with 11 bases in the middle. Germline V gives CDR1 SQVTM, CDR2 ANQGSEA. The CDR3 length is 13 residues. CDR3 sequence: CSVGRKMNTEAFF. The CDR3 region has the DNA TGCAGCGTCGGACGGAAAATGAACACTGAAGCTTTCTTT.

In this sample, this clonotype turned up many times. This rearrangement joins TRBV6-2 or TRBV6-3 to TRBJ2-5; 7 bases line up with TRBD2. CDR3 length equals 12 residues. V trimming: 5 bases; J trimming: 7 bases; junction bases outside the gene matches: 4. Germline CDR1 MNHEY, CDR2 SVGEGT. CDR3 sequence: CASSREAGTQYF. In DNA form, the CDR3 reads TGTGCCAGCAGTCGGGAGGCGGGGACCCAGTACTTC.

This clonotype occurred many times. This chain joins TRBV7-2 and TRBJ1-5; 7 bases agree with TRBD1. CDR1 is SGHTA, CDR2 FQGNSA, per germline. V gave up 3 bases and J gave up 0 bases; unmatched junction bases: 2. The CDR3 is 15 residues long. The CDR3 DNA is TGTGCCAGCAGCTTTCAGGGGGGTAGCAATCAGCCCCAGCATTTT. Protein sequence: CASSFQGGSNQPQHF.

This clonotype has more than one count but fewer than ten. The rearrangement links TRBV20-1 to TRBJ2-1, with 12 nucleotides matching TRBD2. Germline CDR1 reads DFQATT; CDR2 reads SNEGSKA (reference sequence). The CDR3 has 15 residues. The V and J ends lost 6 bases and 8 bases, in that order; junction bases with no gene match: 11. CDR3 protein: CSAAVTSGGRDEQFF. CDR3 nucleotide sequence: TGCAGTGCGGCCGTAACTAGCGGGGGGCGCGATGAGCAGTTCTTC.

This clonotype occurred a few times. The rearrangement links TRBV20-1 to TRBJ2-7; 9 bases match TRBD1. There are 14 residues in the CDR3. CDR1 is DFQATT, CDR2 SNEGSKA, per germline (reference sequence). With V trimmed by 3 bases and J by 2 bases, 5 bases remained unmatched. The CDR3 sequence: CSASLDRGPYEQYF. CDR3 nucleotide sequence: TGCAGTGCTAGTTTGGACAGGGGACCCTACGAGCAGTACTTC.

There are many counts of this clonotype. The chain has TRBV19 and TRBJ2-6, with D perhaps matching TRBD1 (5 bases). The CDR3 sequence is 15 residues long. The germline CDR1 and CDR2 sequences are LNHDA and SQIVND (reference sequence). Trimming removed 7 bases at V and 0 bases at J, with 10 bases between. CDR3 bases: TGTGCCAGTAACTCCGGACACTCTGGGGCCAACGTCCTGACTTTC. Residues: CASNSGHSGANVLTF.

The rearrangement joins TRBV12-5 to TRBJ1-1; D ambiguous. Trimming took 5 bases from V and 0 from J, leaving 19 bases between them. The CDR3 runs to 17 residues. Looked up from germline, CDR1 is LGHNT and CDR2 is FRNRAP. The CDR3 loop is CASGRAAPSQMNTEAFF. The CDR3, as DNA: TGTGCTAGTGGTCGTGCCGCGCCGTCACAAATGAACACTGAAGCTTTCTTT.

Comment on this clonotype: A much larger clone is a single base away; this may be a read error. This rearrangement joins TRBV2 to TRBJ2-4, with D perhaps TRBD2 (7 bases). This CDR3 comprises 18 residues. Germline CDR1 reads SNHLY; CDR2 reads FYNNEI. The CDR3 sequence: CASGEARGGGPAKNIQYF. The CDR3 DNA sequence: TGTGCCAGCGGTGAAGCGCGGGGCGGGGGCCCTGCCAAAAACATTCAGTACTTC.

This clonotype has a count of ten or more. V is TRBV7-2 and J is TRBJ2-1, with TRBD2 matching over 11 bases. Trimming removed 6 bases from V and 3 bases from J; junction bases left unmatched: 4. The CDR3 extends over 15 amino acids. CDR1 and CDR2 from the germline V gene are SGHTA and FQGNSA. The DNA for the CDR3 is TGTGCCAGCAGTTCGACTAGCGGGAACTACAATGAGCAGTTCTTC. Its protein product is CASSSTSGNYNEQFF.

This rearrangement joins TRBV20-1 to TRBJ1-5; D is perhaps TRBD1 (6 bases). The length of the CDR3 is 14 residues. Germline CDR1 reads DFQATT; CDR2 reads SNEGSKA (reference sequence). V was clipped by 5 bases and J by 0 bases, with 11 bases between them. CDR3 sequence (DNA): TGCAGTGCTCAACAGGGAACTAGCAATCAGCCCCAGCATTTT. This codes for CSAQQGTSNQPQHF.

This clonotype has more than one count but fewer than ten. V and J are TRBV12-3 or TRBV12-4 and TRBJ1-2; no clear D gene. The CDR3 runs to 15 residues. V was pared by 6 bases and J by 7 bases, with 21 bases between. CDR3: CASRPRRIRSIGYTF. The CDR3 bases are TGTGCCAGCAGACCTAGACGGATCCGGAGTATTGGCTACACCTTC.

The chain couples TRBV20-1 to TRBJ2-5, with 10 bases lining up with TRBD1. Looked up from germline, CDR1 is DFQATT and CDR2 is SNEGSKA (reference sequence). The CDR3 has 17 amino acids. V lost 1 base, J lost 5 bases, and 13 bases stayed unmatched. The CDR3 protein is CSARGQGAKGFGETQYF. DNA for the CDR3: TGCAGTGCTAGAGGACAGGGGGCTAAGGGATTCGGGGAGACCCAGTACTTC.

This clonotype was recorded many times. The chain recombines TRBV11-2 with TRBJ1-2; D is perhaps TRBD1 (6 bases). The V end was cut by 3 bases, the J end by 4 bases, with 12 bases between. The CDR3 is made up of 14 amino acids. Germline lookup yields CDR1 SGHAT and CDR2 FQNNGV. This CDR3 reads CASSLDSGPYGYTF. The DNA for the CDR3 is TGTGCCAGCAGCTTGGACAGCGGTCCCTATGGCTACACCTTC.

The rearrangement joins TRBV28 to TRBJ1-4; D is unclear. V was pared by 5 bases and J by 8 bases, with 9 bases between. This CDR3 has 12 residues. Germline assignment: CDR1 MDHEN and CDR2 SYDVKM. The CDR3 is CASSLRAEKLFF. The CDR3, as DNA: TGTGCCAGCAGTCTCCGGGCCGAAAAACTGTTTTTT.

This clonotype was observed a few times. CDR3 protein: CAITIREGTDGYTF. The CDR3 DNA sequence: TGTGCCATCACCATCAGGGAAGGGACAGATGGCTACACCTTC. The chain combines TRBV10-3 with TRBJ1-2, with TRBD1 identical over 7 bases. Losses at the gene ends were 7 bases for V and 6 bases for J; bases not matched to a gene: 11. The CDR3 is 14 residues long. Looked up from germline, CDR1 is ENHRY and CDR2 is SYGVKD.

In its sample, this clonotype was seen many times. The CDR3 DNA sequence: TGTGCCAGCAGCTGGAACCGGGACAGGGGGCGAGAGACCCAGTACTTC. As protein: CASSWNRDRGRETQYF. The chain joins TRBV11-3 to TRBJ2-5; 12 bases match TRBD1. V gave up 4 bases and J gave up 4 bases; unmatched junction bases: 7. Germline CDR1 reads SGHNT; CDR2 reads YENEEA. The CDR3 length is 16 residues.

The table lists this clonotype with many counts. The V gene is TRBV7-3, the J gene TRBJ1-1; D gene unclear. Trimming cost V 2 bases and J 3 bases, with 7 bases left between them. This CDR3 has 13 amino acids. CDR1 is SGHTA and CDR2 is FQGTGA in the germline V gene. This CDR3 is CASSLLTYTEAFF. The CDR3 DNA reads TGTGCCAGCAGCTTATTAACATACACTGAAGCTTTCTTT.

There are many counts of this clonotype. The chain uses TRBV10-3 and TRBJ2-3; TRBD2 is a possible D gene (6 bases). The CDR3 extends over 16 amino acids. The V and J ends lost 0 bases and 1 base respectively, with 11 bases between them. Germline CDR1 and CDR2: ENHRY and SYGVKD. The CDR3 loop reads CAISESVSGGTDTQYF. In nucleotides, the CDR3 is TGTGCCATCAGTGAGTCGGTTAGCGGAGGCACAGATACGCAGTATTTT.

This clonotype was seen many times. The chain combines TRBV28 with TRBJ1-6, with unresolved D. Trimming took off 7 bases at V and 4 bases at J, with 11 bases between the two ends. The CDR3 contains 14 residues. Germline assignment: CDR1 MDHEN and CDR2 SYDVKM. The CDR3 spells CASTPGGYNSPLHF. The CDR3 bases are TGTGCCAGCACCCCAGGAGGATATAATTCACCCCTCCACTTT.

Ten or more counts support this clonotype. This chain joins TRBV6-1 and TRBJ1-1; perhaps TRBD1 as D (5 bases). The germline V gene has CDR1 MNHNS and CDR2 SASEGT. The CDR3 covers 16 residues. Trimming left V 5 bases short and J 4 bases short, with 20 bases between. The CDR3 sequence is CASSSPGRYLGTEAFF. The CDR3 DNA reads TGTGCCAGCAGTTCCCCGGGACGGTACTTGGGCACTGAAGCTTTCTTT.

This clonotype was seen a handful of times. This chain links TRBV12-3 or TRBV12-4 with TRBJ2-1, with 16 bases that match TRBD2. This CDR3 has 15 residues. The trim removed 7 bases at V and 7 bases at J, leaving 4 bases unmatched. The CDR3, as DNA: TGTGCCAGCACCCAGGGACTAGCGGGGGGGAATGAGCAGTTCTTC. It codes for CASTQGLAGGNEQFF.